The clone carrying this T cell receptor (beta chain) has at least ten counts. Its specificity is unknown. The sample is drawn from a study of spatial heterogeneity in lung cancer. General study findings and limits: The study found ubiquitous expanded tumor TCRs in blood more at resection than follow-up.

The CDR3 runs 11 residues. V dropped 6 bases and J dropped 6 bases, with 7 bases sitting between them. Germline V gives CDR1 MNHEY, CDR2 SVGEGT. Specified time point: sample taken at primary tumor resection. Tumor, nontumor lung or frozen PBMC supplied whole RNA that was sequenced unsorted. TCRdb ran MiXCR on the 5' RACE reads and lists one entry per CDR3 protein. This table has about 48,000 distinct CDR3 sequences, under 6% appearing once. The TCR sequence derives from a male donor with early-stage non-small cell lung cancer. The gene calls are TRBV6-2 or TRBV6-3 and TRBJ2-3; D is possibly TRBD2 (5 bases). The sample was PBMCs, taken at surgery. The CDR3 loop reads CASSRRDTQYF. CDR3 bases: TGTGCCAGCAGCAGGAGGGATACGCAGTATTTT.